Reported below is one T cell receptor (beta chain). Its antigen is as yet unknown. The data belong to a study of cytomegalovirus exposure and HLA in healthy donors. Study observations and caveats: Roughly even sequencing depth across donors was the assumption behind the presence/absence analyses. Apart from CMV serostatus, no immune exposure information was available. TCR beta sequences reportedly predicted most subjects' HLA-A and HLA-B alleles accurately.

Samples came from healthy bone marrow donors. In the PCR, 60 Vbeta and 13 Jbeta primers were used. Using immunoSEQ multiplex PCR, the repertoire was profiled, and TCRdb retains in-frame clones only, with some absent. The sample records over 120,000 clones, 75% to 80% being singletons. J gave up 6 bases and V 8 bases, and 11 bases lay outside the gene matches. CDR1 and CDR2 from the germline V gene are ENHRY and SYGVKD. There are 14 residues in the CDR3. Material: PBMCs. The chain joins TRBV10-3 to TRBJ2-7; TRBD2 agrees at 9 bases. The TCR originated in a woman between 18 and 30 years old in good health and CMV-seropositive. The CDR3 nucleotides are TGTGCCATCGGGGGGATAGCGGGGGACGTCGAGCAGTACTTC. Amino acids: CAIGGIAGDVEQYF.